These T cell receptor beta chains were read from a single sample in a study of cytomegalovirus exposure and HLA in healthy donors. Clones were sequenced by immunoSEQ multiplex PCR, and TCRdb holds only the in-frame ones, with some missing. The sample contains about 160,000 clones, 60% to 80% of which appear only once. The material sequenced was PBMCs. All receptors derive from a woman aged 50 to 65 in good health and CMV-seropositive. Both conserved end residues are part of each CDR3. The D gene is left open where the match is weak. The size entry is marked missing in some rows and otherwise reads once, few, many or a size class.

clone size,CDR3 length,D gene,V gene,J gene,CDR3 DNA,CDR3 protein
.,16,TRBD1,TRBV4-3,TRBJ1-2,TGCGCCAGCAGCCAAGGGGCGGGACAGTTCAACTATGGCTACACCTTC,CASSQGAGQFNYGYTF
few,14,TRBD2,TRBV29-1,TRBJ2-2,TGCAGCGTAACCGGGGGGGATGGCACCGGGGAGCTGTTTTTT,CSVTGGDGTGELFF
.,15,.,TRBV19,TRBJ1-5,TGTGCCAGTAGTGATAGGGCCAGGGGAAGTCAGCCCCAGCATTTT,CASSDRARGSQPQHF
.,15,.,TRBV4-1,TRBJ2-5,TGCGCCAGCAGTCACATTTCGGGGGTCCAAGAGACCCAGTACTTC,CASSHISGVQETQYF
.,13,.,TRBV21-1,TRBJ1-5,TGTGCCAGCAGGCGGACAAGCAATCAGCCCCAGCATTTT,CASRRTSNQPQHF
.,14,.,TRBV7-2,TRBJ1-1,TGTGCCAGCAGTCGAGACCTGGGGGCCACTGAAGCTTTCTTT,CASSRDLGATEAFF
.,16,.,TRBV19,TRBJ1-3,TGTGCCAGTAGTATAACGTCGGACACGACTGGAAACACCATATATTTT,CASSITSDTTGNTIYF
.,16,.,TRBV4-1,TRBJ1-1,TGCGCCAGCAGCCAAGATATCGCAGGGGAGAACACTGAAGCTTTCTTT,CASSQDIAGENTEAFF
.,17,.,TRBV11-3,TRBJ1-3,TGTGCCAGCAGCTTAGAGGGCAGGGCGTTGCCTCCAAACACCATATATTTT,CASSLEGRALPPNTIYF
.,14,TRBD1,TRBV7-8,TRBJ1-1,TGTGCCAGCAGCCGGGACAGGGGAAGGACTGAAGCTTTCTTT,CASSRDRGRTEAFF
.,16,.,TRBV7-9,TRBJ1-5,TGTGCCAGCAGCTTAGCTGGCCCAGATAGCAATCAGCCCCAGCATTTT,CASSLAGPDSNQPQHF
.,13,.,TRBV7-9,TRBJ2-5,TGTGCCAGCAGCCTTACAGTCACGGAGACCCAGTACTTC,CASSLTVTETQYF
.,17,TRBD1,TRBV7-2,TRBJ1-1,TGTGCCAGCAGCTTTAGAGTTTCGGACAGGGGTCCCGGGGGTAGATTCTTT,CASSFRVSDRGPGGRFF
.,19,TRBD1,TRBV27,TRBJ1-5,TGTGCCAGCAGTTCGGCCCGCGCGGACAGGTATTATAGCAATCAGCCCCAGCATTTT,CASSSARADRYYSNQPQHF
once,12,.,TRBV18,TRBJ2-5,TGTGCCAGCTCATTTGACAGAGAGACCCAGTACTTC,CASSFDRETQYF
once,15,.,TRBV19,TRBJ2-3,TGTGCCAGTAGTATGTGGAGCAGGGCGGCGGATACGCAGTATTTT,CASSMWSRAADTQYF
.,16,TRBD2,TRBV19,TRBJ2-7,TGTGCCAGTAGTCCCCAACTAGCGGGGGCTTCCTACGAGCAGTACTTC,CASSPQLAGASYEQYF
.,14,.,TRBV6-8,TRBJ2-4,TGTGCCAGCAGTTACTCGAGCCCGGGAAACATTCAGTACTTC,CASSYSSPGNIQYF
once,14,.,TRBV2,TRBJ2-7,TGTGCCAGCAGTGAAGAAACAGGGACCTACGAGCAGTACTTC,CASSEETGTYEQYF
.,15,.,TRBV4-1,TRBJ2-2,TGCGCCAGCAGCCATCCCTCAGGGGACACCGGGGAGCTGTTTTTT,CASSHPSGDTGELFF
.,16,TRBD1,TRBV5-1,TRBJ1-2,TGCGCCAGCAGCTTGGGCCCGACAGGGGGTAACTATGGCTACACCTTC,CASSLGPTGGNYGYTF
.,14,TRBD2,TRBV7-3,TRBJ2-1,TGTGCCAGCAGTCAAGCGGGGGGGTGGACTGAGCAGTTCTTC,CASSQAGGWTEQFF
.,15,TRBD1,TRBV6-5,TRBJ1-4,TGTGCCAGCAGCCTCTCGACAGGGGGCGCGAAAATTCTGTTTTTT,CASSLSTGGAKILFF
few,12,.,TRBV29-1,TRBJ1-1,TGCAGCGTTGTTCAGGGAAGAACTGAAGCTTTCTTT,CSVVQGRTEAFF
.,16,TRBD1,TRBV7-8,TRBJ2-5,TGTGCCAGCAGCGCCCTTAGCCGGGACAGGAAAGAGACCCAGTACTTC,CASSALSRDRKETQYF
.,12,.,TRBV6-5,TRBJ1-1,TGTGCCAGCACCTCCGGGGGATCTGAAGCTTTCTTT,CASTSGGSEAFF
.,12,.,TRBV6-6,TRBJ1-5,TGTGCCAGCACCCCAGATGGCCGGCCCCAGCATTTT,CASTPDGRPQHF
.,14,TRBD1,TRBV27,TRBJ2-7,TGTGCCAGCAGTTTTGCAGGGGGCCAGTTCAGGGAGTACTTC,CASSFAGGQFREYF
.,14,.,TRBV5-1,TRBJ2-2,TGCGCCAGCAGCTTGGCGCCAGGTACCGGGGAGCTGTTTTTT,CASSLAPGTGELFF
.,15,.,TRBV7-9,TRBJ1-4,TGTGCCAGCAGCCCCAGGGACGGGGGGCGCGAAAAACTGTTTTTT,CASSPRDGGREKLFF
.,14,.,TRBV15,TRBJ1-2,TGTGCCACCAGCAGAGAGAGAGGGTCCTATGGCTACACCTTC,CATSRERGSYGYTF
.,13,.,TRBV5-5,TRBJ1-2,TGTGCCAGCAGCTTGCACAGGGCGAATGGCTACACCTTC,CASSLHRANGYTF
.,14,.,TRBV7-2,TRBJ1-2,TGTGCCAGCAGCTATGTCCGCGATAACTATGGCTACACCTTC,CASSYVRDNYGYTF
.,12,.,TRBV11-2,TRBJ1-1,TGTGCCAGCAGCTTCACGGAGTCAGAAGCTTTCTTT,CASSFTESEAFF
.,15,.,TRBV10-1,TRBJ2-2,TGCGCCAGCAGTGCGGGACATTCGAACACCGGGGAGCTGTTTTTT,CASSAGHSNTGELFF
.,16,TRBD1,TRBV19,TRBJ2-7,TGTGCCAGTAGTGCGACAGGGGGCATGGGATCCTACGAGCAGTACTTC,CASSATGGMGSYEQYF
.,15,TRBD2,TRBV7-2,TRBJ2-1,TGTGCCAGCAGCTTAGAAAGCGGGAGTATTGGTGAGCAGTTCTTC,CASSLESGSIGEQFF
.,20,TRBD2,TRBV4-3,TRBJ2-2,TGCGCCAGCAGCCAGGGGCTAGCGGGGGACTCCCGGGGGAGAACCGGGGAGCTGTTTTTT,CASSQGLAGDSRGRTGELFF
.,13,.,TRBV15,TRBJ2-6,TGTGCCACCAGGATGAGAGGGGCCAACGTCCTGACTTTC,CATRMRGANVLTF
few,13,.,TRBV6-1,TRBJ2-7,TGTGCCAGCAGTCCCAGGGCCATCTACGAGCAGTACTTC,CASSPRAIYEQYF
.,15,TRBD1,TRBV28,TRBJ1-2,TGTGCCAGCAGTTCACGGGCAGGGGGAAACTATGGCTACACCTTC,CASSSRAGGNYGYTF
.,14,TRBD1,TRBV6-6,TRBJ1-5,TGTGCCAGCAGCTACGGACAGGCGAATCAGCCCCAGCATTTT,CASSYGQANQPQHF
.,17,TRBD2,TRBV11-2,TRBJ2-2,TGTGCCAGCAGCCCTCCTCTAGCGGGGGTGAACACCGGGGAGCTGTTTTTT,CASSPPLAGVNTGELFF
.,15,.,TRBV7-2,TRBJ2-7,TGTGCCAGCAGCTTAGGTTCGGGGAGCTCCTACGAGCAGTACTTC,CASSLGSGSSYEQYF
.,15,.,TRBV6-1,TRBJ2-7,TGTGCCAGCAGTGTGGAAGGGGGTAGGACCTACGAGCAGTACTTC,CASSVEGGRTYEQYF
once,13,.,TRBV12-1,TRBJ2-2,TGTGCCAGCAGCTCCACGGGAGCTGGGGAGCTGTTTTTT,CASSSTGAGELFF
.,12,.,TRBV5-1,TRBJ2-1,TGCGCCAGCAGCTTGGTCGAGAGCGAGCAGTTCTTC,CASSLVESEQFF
.,15,TRBD1,TRBV5-4,TRBJ2-7,TGTGCCAGCAGCTTGGGGCGGGACAGGGGCGACGAGCAGTACTTC,CASSLGRDRGDEQYF
.,14,.,TRBV6-1,TRBJ1-1,TGTGCCAGCACCCGGAGGGGGGGGAACACTGAAGCTTTCTTT,CASTRRGGNTEAFF
.,15,TRBD1,TRBV7-2,TRBJ2-1,TGTGCCAGCAGCTTAACCCGGGACAGCCTCAATGAGCAGTTCTTC,CASSLTRDSLNEQFF
few,16,TRBD2,TRBV9,TRBJ2-7,TGTGCCAGCAGCGTAGCTACTAGCGCAAACTCCTACGAGCAGTACTTC,CASSVATSANSYEQYF
once,18,.,TRBV13,TRBJ2-4,TGTGCCAGCAGCTCGCTAATAACAGGCTCCCTGGCCAAAAACATTCAGTACTTC,CASSSLITGSLAKNIQYF